These 17 T cell receptor beta chains originate from one sample sequenced in a study of shared clonotypes between healthy human individuals. Method: immunoSEQ multiplex PCR; TCRdb's copy keeps in-frame clones and lacks some. The sample records approximately 840,000 clones, 96% being singletons. Naive CD8 cells comprised CD45RO-negative, CCR7-positively selected cells, excluding terminally differentiated effector memory CD45RA+ cells. Sequencing used naive CD8+ T cells sorted from blood. These receptors all come from a man aged 25 to 45 in good health.

The chain couples TRBV13 to TRBJ2-1, with D possibly TRBD1 on 5 matching bases. This CDR3 comprises 16 residues. CDR1 and CDR2 (germline): PRHDT, FYEKMQ (reference sequence). The V gene lost 2 bases and the J gene lost 4 bases, with 15 bases spanning the gap. The CDR3 protein is CASSLIGQGGYNEQFF. The CDR3 DNA follows: TGTGCCAGCAGCTTAATCGGGCAGGGTGGATACAATGAGCAGTTCTTC.

V usage is TRBV2 and J usage is TRBJ2-5; 7 bases line up with TRBD1. This CDR3 is 14 amino acids long. Germline V gene lookup returns CDR1 SNHLY and CDR2 FYNNEI. The junction had 10 bases not matched to a gene; V was cut back by 7 bases and J by 5 bases. This chain's CDR3 is CASKGTERRETQYF. The CDR3 nucleotides are TGTGCCAGCAAGGGGACAGAACGGAGGGAGACCCAGTACTTC.

The chain employs TRBV29-1 and TRBJ2-1, with a tentative D call TRBD1 (6 bases). Between the trimmed V and J ends, which lost 7 bases and 3 bases, there was a span of 7 bases. The germline gives CDR1 SQVTM, CDR2 ANQGSEA. The CDR3 has 11 residues. CDR3 DNA: TGCAGCGGAGGGGGCTACAATGAGCAGTTCTTC. This encodes CSGGGYNEQFF.

This sequence joins TRBV29-1 and TRBJ2-3; possibly TRBD2 for D (6 bases). Trimming shortened V by 6 bases and J by 6 bases, and 16 bases separated the two germline ends. The CDR3 loop spans 13 amino acids. In germline, CDR1 is SQVTM, CDR2 ANQGSEA. CDR3 sequence: CSVGGWAADTQYF. In DNA form, the CDR3 reads TGCAGCGTGGGGGGTTGGGCGGCGGATACGCAGTATTTT.

The chain links TRBV7-9 to TRBJ2-1; 7 bases line up with TRBD1. The CDR3 is 15 amino acids. Losses at the gene ends were 4 bases for V and 4 bases for J; bases not matched to a gene: 7. Germline-derived CDR1 and CDR2 are SEHNR and FQNEAQ (reference sequence). The CDR3 sequence is CASSSDREAYNEQFF. CDR3 DNA sequence: TGTGCCAGCAGCTCCGACAGGGAAGCTTACAATGAGCAGTTCTTC.

The chain links TRBV15 to TRBJ2-7; possible D gene TRBD2, 6 bases. V was trimmed by 0 bases and J by 1 base, leaving 7 bases between them. CDR1 is LNHNV and CDR2 is YYDKDF in the germline V gene (reference sequence). The CDR3 has 14 amino acids. The DNA for the CDR3 is TGTGCCACCAGCAGAGACGGGGGATCCTACGAGCAGTACTTC. As protein: CATSRDGGSYEQYF.

The genes are TRBV10-3 and TRBJ2-7, with D hard to call. The CDR3 totals 12 residues. Between the trimmed V and J ends, which lost 10 bases and 5 bases, there was a span of 15 bases. Germline values: CDR1 ENHRY, CDR2 SYGVKD. The CDR3 DNA reads as TGTGCCAGCGCCGTAGGGATAAACGAGCAGTACTTC. This gives the protein CASAVGINEQYF.

The chain employs TRBV7-3 and TRBJ2-1, with TRBD1 matching 7 bases. The CDR3 has 17 residues. Per germline, CDR1 SGHTA and CDR2 FQGTGA. V was pared by 5 bases and J by 7 bases, with 17 bases of the junction left unmatched. In DNA form, the CDR3 reads TGTGCCAGCAGCCCGGTGACAGGGTTTAACGTAGGAAATGAGCAGTTCTTC. Translation gives CASSPVTGFNVGNEQFF.

The chain recombines TRBV7-9 with TRBJ2-7, with a weak D call TRBD1 (6 bases). The germline gives CDR1 SEHNR, CDR2 FQNEAQ (reference sequence). V lost 1 base, J lost 2 bases, and 15 bases lay in between. The CDR3 totals 16 residues. CDR3 in DNA: TGTGCCAGCAGCTTAGGACGCGACAGGTCCGCCTACGAGCAGTACTTC. As protein: CASSLGRDRSAYEQYF.

The chain uses TRBV10-3 and TRBJ2-7; 9 bases fit TRBD1. CDR1 and CDR2 (germline): ENHRY, SYGVKD. J lost 4 bases, V lost 2 bases, and 3 bases had no gene match. CDR3 length: 14 amino acids. This CDR3 reads CAISETGGVYEQYF. CDR3 DNA: TGTGCCATCAGTGAGACAGGGGGCGTTTACGAGCAGTACTTC.

Note on this clone: This specimen includes other DNA sequences encoding the same CDR3. The chain joins TRBV9 to TRBJ2-1, with TRBD2 matching 12 bases. V dropped 0 bases and J dropped 7; count of bases not matched to a gene: 2. The CDR3 is 15 residues long. CDR1 is SGDLS, CDR2 YYNGEE, per germline. The chain's CDR3 is CASSVGGLAGNEQFF. The CDR3 region has the DNA TGTGCCAGCAGCGTAGGGGGACTAGCGGGTAATGAGCAGTTCTTC. Complete variable domain (other parts from reference TRBV9 and TRBJ2-1): DSGVTQTPKHLITATGQRVTLRCSPRSGDLSVYWYQQSLDQGLQFLIQYYNGEERAKGNILERFSAQQFPDLHSELNLSSLELGDSALYFCASSVGGLAGNEQFFGPGTRLTVL.

The chain joins TRBV15 to TRBJ2-1, with D possibly TRBD1 on 5 matching bases. V dropped 5 bases and J dropped 4 bases, with 24 bases sitting between them. Germline CDR1 LNHNV, CDR2 YYDKDF (reference sequence). This CDR3 is 18 amino acids long. The CDR3 reads CATSGAALSSVYYNEQFF. The DNA of the CDR3 is TGTGCCACCAGCGGGGCAGCCCTGTCCAGTGTATATTACAATGAGCAGTTCTTC. The full variable domain, rest sourced from reference TRBV15 and TRBJ2-1, is DAMVIQNPRYQVTQFGKPVTLSCSQTLNHNVMYWYQQKSSQAPKLLFHYYDKDFNNEADTPDNFQSRRPNTSFCFLDIRSPGLGDTAMYLCATSGAALSSVYYNEQFFGPGTRLTVL.

The rearrangement links TRBV4-1 to TRBJ2-7; TRBD2 matches 8 bases. Germline V CDR1 and CDR2: MGHRA, YSYEKL. The V segment lost 4 bases and the J segment 5 bases; nucleotides outside the gene matches: 10. The CDR3 has 15 amino acids. The CDR3 sequence: CASSPEGGRLHEQYF. Written as DNA, the CDR3 is TGCGCCAGCAGCCCCGAGGGCGGGAGGCTCCACGAGCAGTACTTC.

Notes on this clone: This CDR3 is also generated by other DNA sequences in the sample. The chain links TRBV4-1 to TRBJ2-7; 9 bases fit TRBD1. Per the germline V gene, CDR1 is MGHRA and CDR2 is YSYEKL. This CDR3 spans 15 amino acids. V lost 2 bases to trimming and J lost 2 bases; unmatched junction nucleotides: 4. CDR3 nucleotides: TGCGCCAGCAGCCAACCTGGACAGGGGACCTACGAGCAGTACTTC. Its translation is CASSQPGQGTYEQYF.

The CDR3 is CASRGAAGELFF. The CDR3 DNA reads TGTGCCAGCAGAGGGGCGGCCGGGGAGCTGTTTTTT. The V call is TRBV4-2, the J call TRBJ2-2; D may be TRBD1 (5 bases). The V end was cut by 6 bases, the J end by 6 bases, with 8 bases between. The CDR3 runs to 12 residues. Germline loops: CDR1 LGHNA, CDR2 YNFKEQ.

J is TRBJ2-1 and V is TRBV4-1, with unresolved D. This CDR3 contains 14 residues. CDR1 is MGHRA and CDR2 is YSYEKL in the germline V gene. The ends were cut back, 0 bases at V and 8 bases at J, with 11 bases in the middle. The CDR3 region is CASSQDGRLYEQFF. In DNA, the CDR3 is TGCGCCAGCAGCCAAGATGGCCGTTTGTATGAGCAGTTCTTC.

This clone was observed once. V gene TRBV7-9 combines with J gene TRBJ1-1; no definite D call. The germline V gene has CDR1 SEHNR and CDR2 FQNEAQ (reference sequence). Trimming shortened V by 5 bases and J by 4 bases, and 14 bases separated the two germline ends. The CDR3 contains 14 residues. The CDR3 loop is CASSLGRIGTEAFF. CDR3 sequence (DNA): TGTGCCAGCAGCCTCGGGCGAATTGGCACTGAAGCTTTCTTT.